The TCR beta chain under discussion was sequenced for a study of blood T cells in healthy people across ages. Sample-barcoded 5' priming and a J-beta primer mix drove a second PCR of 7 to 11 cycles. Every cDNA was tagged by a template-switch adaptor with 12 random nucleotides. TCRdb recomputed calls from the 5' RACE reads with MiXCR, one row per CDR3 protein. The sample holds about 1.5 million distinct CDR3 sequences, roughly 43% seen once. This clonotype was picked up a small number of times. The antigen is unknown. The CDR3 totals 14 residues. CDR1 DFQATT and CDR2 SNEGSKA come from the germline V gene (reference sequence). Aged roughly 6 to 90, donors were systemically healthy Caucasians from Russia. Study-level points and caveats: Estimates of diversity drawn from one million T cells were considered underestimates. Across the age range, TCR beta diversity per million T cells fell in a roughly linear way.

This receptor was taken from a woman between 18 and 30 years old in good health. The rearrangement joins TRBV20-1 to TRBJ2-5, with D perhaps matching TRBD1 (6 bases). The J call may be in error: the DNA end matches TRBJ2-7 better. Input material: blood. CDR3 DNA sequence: TGCAGTGCCAGGGGTACGGTTTCTGGGGACGAGCAGTACTTC. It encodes CSARGTVSGDEQYF.